This TCR beta chain was identified in a study of blood T cell repertoires in COVID-19. Overall study: Acute and convalescent COVID-19 samples came from the United States, Italy and Spain. Nucleic acid was either cDNA or gDNA, and it came from T cells, B-cell-depleted T cells, or PBMCs.

The CDR3 is made up of 13 amino acids. V lost 6 bases, J lost 5 bases, and 13 bases lay in between. Germline V gene sequence: CDR1 MNHEY, CDR2 SVGAGI. As originally analysed: Nucleated cell number was recorded as an estimate derived from reference gene primer amplification. The data were produced by immunoSEQ multiplex PCR, yet TCRdb's version contains in-frame clones alone and is incomplete. V, J and clone size are taken as reported in that table, and D and trimming were inferred from the DNA itself. The data hold approximately 200,000 clones, with approximately 83% observed a single time. The source of this sequence is a man aged 60 to 75 with acute or convalescent COVID-19. The specimen was peripheral blood. The gene calls are TRBV6-5 and TRBJ2-5, with D perhaps matching TRBD2 (5 bases). The CDR3 DNA follows: TGTGCCAGCAGAGGGCCGGAGCGGGAGACCCAGTACTTC. It specifies CASRGPERETQYF.